The present TCR beta chain was sequenced within a study of Graves' ophthalmopathy and Graves' hyperthyroidism. Study-wide results and caveats: Blood repertoires reportedly contained most expanded thyroid clonotypes above 0.001 frequency. A 13-signature model separated ophthalmopathy from stable hyperthyroidism, reaching about 90% sensitivity and under 82% specificity cross-validated.

From RNA, the CDR3 regions of TCR beta chains were amplified and sequenced. Amplification began with first-round RT-PCR using HTBI primers, then second-round multiplex PCR was performed. Each CDR3 protein is one row after TCRdb ran MiXCR on the multiplex PCR reads. Among fewer than 400,000 distinct CDR3 sequences listed, about 17% were seen once. The CDR3 has 12 residues. CDR1 is MNHNS, CDR2 SASEGT, per germline. Other autoimmune diseases, uncontrolled infections, pregnancy or lactation led to the exclusion of patients. The starting material, more than 8 ml of fresh peripheral blood, provided the PBMCs. Turning to this clonotype: Its antigen is unidentified. The junction shows a germline mismatch at one end, possibly a read error.

The chain couples TRBV6-1 to TRBJ1-2, with D unresolved. Sequencing was performed on peripheral blood. This clonotype originated in a young woman with Graves' ophthalmopathy. CDR3 DNA: TGTGCCATCAGTGATAGGGCCTATGGCTACACCTTC. Protein sequence: CAISDRAYGYTF.